A single sample is the source of the 27 T cell receptor beta chains below, sequenced in a study of blood T cell repertoires in COVID-19. Assay used: immunoSEQ multiplex PCR; TCRdb lists only in-frame clones, some missing. The data contain roughly 200,000 clones, more than 80% of them singletons. Sequencing input: PBMCs or T cells enriched from blood (not recorded which). The receptors stem from a man aged 30 to 39 who had recovered from COVID-19.

The chain couples TRBV7-8 to TRBJ1-4, with a weak D call TRBD1 (6 bases). With 2 bases removed from V and 4 bases from J, the gap between germline ends came to 11 bases. The CDR3 runs to 15 residues. The germline gives CDR1 SGHVS, CDR2 FQNEAQ. The DNA for the CDR3 is TGTGCCAGCAGCTTATGGACAGTCAATAATGAAAAACTGTTTTTT. This sequence encodes CASSLWTVNNEKLFF.

The rearrangement links TRBV6-2 or TRBV6-3 to TRBJ2-7; 7 bases align to TRBD2. CDR1 MNHEY and CDR2 SVGEGT come from the germline V gene. J gave up 0 bases and V 4 bases, and 21 bases lay outside the gene matches. The CDR3 contains 20 residues. The CDR3 loop is CASSSLPPTSIGGTSYEQYF. The CDR3 DNA is TGTGCCAGCAGTTCTCTTCCACCAACATCTATCGGGGGGACCTCCTACGAGCAGTACTTC.

Here the CDR3 DNA reads TGTGCCAGCAGCCCAAAGACGGGAGGGCAGCAGTACTTC. Translated, it gives CASSPKTGGQQYF. V and J are TRBV7-2 and TRBJ2-5; 8 nucleotides line up with TRBD2. V lost 5 bases, J lost 11 bases, and 10 bases stayed unmatched. This CDR3 is 13 amino acids long. CDR1 and CDR2 from the germline V gene are SGHTA and FQGNSA.

This rearrangement joins TRBV5-1 to TRBJ1-2; D uncertain. The CDR3 has 15 residues. CDR1 and CDR2 from the germline V gene are SGHRS and YFSETQ. V gave up 4 bases and J gave up 6 bases, with 19 bases separating them. The CDR3 DNA reads TGCGCCAGCAGCACCTACCAGGTTAAACTGGATGGCTACACCTTC. Translated, it gives CASSTYQVKLDGYTF.

This chain uses TRBV11-3 with TRBJ1-2; 10 nucleotides align to TRBD1. This CDR3 is 18 amino acids long. The V gene end was trimmed by 5 bases and the J gene end by 3 bases; junction bases not matched to a gene: 15. CDR1 SGHNT and CDR2 YENEEA come from the germline V gene. The CDR3 here is CASSPNSEDRGVHYGYTF. CDR3 nucleotides: TGTGCCAGCAGCCCAAATTCCGAGGACAGGGGGGTTCACTATGGCTACACCTTC.

This chain uses TRBV7-9 with TRBJ1-1; no definite D call. The CDR3 spans 13 residues. With 5 bases removed from V and 1 base from J, the gap between germline ends came to 8 bases. Germline values: CDR1 SEHNR, CDR2 FQNEAQ (reference sequence). CDR3 sequence: CASSVRANTEAFF. The CDR3, as DNA: TGTGCCAGCAGCGTCCGAGCGAACACTGAAGCTTTCTTT.

CDR3 in amino acids: CASSSALQGWDEQFF. DNA for the CDR3: TGTGCCAGCAGCTCAGCCCTACAGGGGTGGGATGAGCAGTTCTTC. The chain links TRBV13 to TRBJ2-1; 7 positions match TRBD1. Losses at the gene ends were 4 bases for V and 8 bases for J; bases not matched to a gene: 11. From germline, CDR1 is PRHDT and CDR2 FYEKMQ (reference sequence). The CDR3 is 15 residues long.

This sequence joins TRBV6-5 and TRBJ1-6; TRBD1 might be the D (6 bases). Germline V gives CDR1 MNHEY, CDR2 SVGAGI. CDR3 size: 15 residues. Trimming removed 0 bases at V and 10 bases at J, with 13 bases between. CDR3 loop: CASSYSYRVESPLHF. The CDR3 DNA reads as TGTGCCAGCAGTTACTCGTACAGGGTGGAGTCACCCCTCCACTTT.

The chain combines TRBV19 with TRBJ2-7, with TRBD1 identical over 8 bases. Unmatched junction bases numbered 9, after V lost 0 bases and J lost 5 bases. The CDR3 covers 16 residues. Germline CDR1 is LNHDA and CDR2 is SQIVND (reference sequence). The CDR3 loop is CASSIDPATGVHEQYF. CDR3 in DNA: TGTGCCAGTAGTATAGATCCTGCGACAGGGGTCCACGAGCAGTACTTC. The complete variable domain, with remaining parts taken from reference TRBV19 and TRBJ2-7, reads DGGITQSPKYLFRKEGQNVTLSCEQNLNHDAMYWYRQDPGQGLRLIYYSQIVNDFQKGDIAEGYSVSREKKESFPLTVTSAQKNPTAFYLCASSIDPATGVHEQYFGPGTRLTVT.

The chain links TRBV7-9 to TRBJ2-7; TRBD2 matches 7 bases. Trimming removed 5 bases from V and 0 bases from J; junction bases left unmatched: 4. The CDR3 covers 14 residues. From germline, CDR1 is SEHNR and CDR2 FQNEAQ (reference sequence). The CDR3 region has the DNA TGTGCCAGCAGCCCGCGGACTAGCTCCTACGAGCAGTACTTC. The encoded protein is CASSPRTSSYEQYF.

The chain carries TRBV2 and TRBJ1-3; no definite D call. Germline lookup yields CDR1 SNHLY and CDR2 FYNNEI. The CDR3 sequence is 15 residues long. V gave up 4 bases and J gave up 0 bases, with 10 bases separating them. For the CDR3, the DNA is TGTGCCAGCAGTGTCGGCGGAAACTCTGGAAACACCATATATTTT. It specifies CASSVGGNSGNTIYF.

Here the CDR3 DNA reads TGCGCCAGCAGCCAAGAAGACAGCTATAACTATGGCTACACCTTC. It encodes CASSQEDSYNYGYTF. The V and J genes are TRBV4-3 and TRBJ1-2, with a possible D match to TRBD1 (5 bases). From germline, CDR1 is LGHNA and CDR2 YSLEER. CDR3 size: 15 residues. Trimming left V 0 bases short and J 1 base short, with 9 bases between.

The rearrangement joins TRBV19 to TRBJ1-5; D gene uncertain. This CDR3 is 16 amino acids long. Per the germline V gene, CDR1 is LNHDA and CDR2 is SQIVND (reference sequence). V lost 4 bases and J lost 5, with 18 bases in between. The CDR3 sequence is CASSSPGKGFYQPQHF. The DNA of the CDR3 is TGTGCCAGTAGTAGCCCGGGAAAGGGTTTCTATCAGCCCCAGCATTTT.

V gene TRBV28 combines with J gene TRBJ2-7; 7 nucleotides align to TRBD1. The CDR3 is 16 residues long. Germline trimming cut 0 bases from V and 1 base from J; bases unmatched to any gene: 6. Germline V gene lookup returns CDR1 MDHEN and CDR2 SYDVKM. In nucleotides, the CDR3 is TGTGCCAGCAGTTTATGGGGGGACAGTTTTTCCTACGAGCAGTACTTC. This gives the protein CASSLWGDSFSYEQYF.

V usage is TRBV19 and J usage is TRBJ1-5; 7 bases align to TRBD1. Germline lookup yields CDR1 LNHDA and CDR2 SQIVND (reference sequence). V trimming: 4 bases; J trimming: 5 bases; junction bases outside the gene matches: 5. The CDR3 covers 14 residues. The CDR3 nucleotides are TGTGCCAGTAGTACGACAGGGTCGGATCAGCCCCAGCATTTT. Residues: CASSTTGSDQPQHF.

This sequence joins TRBV18 and TRBJ1-1; 7 bases line up with TRBD1. Trimming removed 0 bases from V and 4 bases from J; junction bases left unmatched: 5. Germline assignment: CDR1 KGHSH and CDR2 LQKENI. The CDR3 contains 15 residues. The CDR3 sequence: CASSPPGQDFTEAFF. CDR3 DNA sequence: TGTGCCAGCTCACCACCAGGACAGGACTTCACTGAAGCTTTCTTT.

This clone was found once. V usage is TRBV24-1 and J usage is TRBJ2-3; 14 positions agree with TRBD2. The CDR3 is made up of 19 amino acids. V trimming: 3 bases; J trimming: 4 bases; junction bases outside the gene matches: 11. Germline assignment: CDR1 KGHDR and CDR2 SFDVKD. The CDR3 DNA reads as TGTGCCACCAGTGATCCCGGGACTAGCGGGAGTAGGGGGGCAGATACGCAGTATTTT. It specifies CATSDPGTSGSRGADTQYF.

The chain links TRBV30 to TRBJ2-7, with 8 bases matching TRBD1. Germline lookup yields CDR1 GTSNPN and CDR2 SVGIG (reference sequence). The CDR3 consists of 16 residues. V was pared by 3 bases and J by 1 base, with 11 bases of the junction left unmatched. The CDR3, as DNA: TGTGCCTGGAGGGGATCTAAGGGGACAGGTTCCTACGAGCAGTACTTC. Amino acid sequence: CAWRGSKGTGSYEQYF.

The chain combines TRBV6-4 with TRBJ2-1; 9 bases are shared with TRBD2. The CDR3 length is 18 residues. J gave up 2 bases and V 0 bases, and 8 bases lay outside the gene matches. Germline V gene lookup returns CDR1 MRHNA and CDR2 SNTAGT. CDR3 bases: TGTGCCAGCAGTGACTCGTCGAGCGGGAGGTTCCCCTACAATGAGCAGTTCTTC. Translation gives CASSDSSSGRFPYNEQFF.

The chain links TRBV7-9 to TRBJ1-1; D is perhaps TRBD1 (5 bases). Germline V lookup: CDR1 SEHNR, CDR2 FQNEAQ (reference sequence). Between the trimmed V and J ends, which lost 4 bases and 7 bases, there was a span of 13 bases. This CDR3 region has 13 residues. CDR3 amino acids: CASSWGRAGEAFF. The CDR3 nucleotides are TGTGCCAGCAGCTGGGGACGAGCGGGTGAAGCTTTCTTT.

The V gene is TRBV7-9, the J gene TRBJ2-5, with TRBD1 identical over 8 bases. CDR1 SEHNR and CDR2 FQNEAQ come from the germline V gene (reference sequence). The CDR3 contains 16 residues. V gave up 5 bases and J gave up 1 base; unmatched junction bases: 9. CDR3: CASSPPLDRGQETQYF. As DNA, the CDR3 is TGTGCCAGCAGCCCACCCCTCGACAGGGGCCAAGAGACCCAGTACTTC.

The rearrangement joins TRBV6-5 to TRBJ2-2, with 8 positions matching TRBD2. Losses at the gene ends were 7 bases for V and 4 bases for J; bases not matched to a gene: 5. CDR1 and CDR2 (germline): MNHEY, SVGAGI. CDR3 length: 14 amino acids. Written as DNA, the CDR3 is TGTGCCAGCACCCCCAGCGGGAGCACCGGGGAGCTGTTTTTT. It translates to CASTPSGSTGELFF.

The chain combines TRBV6-2 or TRBV6-3 with TRBJ2-7; perhaps TRBD1 as D (5 bases). The CDR3 loop spans 14 amino acids. Germline CDR1 MNHEY, CDR2 SVGEGT. Trimming shortened V by 2 bases and J by 5 bases, and 13 bases separated the two germline ends. Here the CDR3 DNA reads TGTGCCAGCAGTTACCCCCCAGGGTCCCACGAGCAGTACTTC. Amino acid sequence: CASSYPPGSHEQYF.

This rearrangement joins TRBV7-2 to TRBJ1-1; weak D call: TRBD1 (6 bases). CDR3 length: 15 amino acids. V dropped 0 bases and J dropped 0 bases, with 8 bases sitting between them. Germline V gene sequence: CDR1 SGHTA, CDR2 FQGNSA. CDR3 DNA: TGTGCCAGCAGCTTAGCCACAGGGATGAACACTGAAGCTTTCTTT. Translating it yields CASSLATGMNTEAFF.

This chain connects TRBV5-5 to TRBJ1-1; D call uncertain. Trimming cost V 0 bases and J 6 bases, with 9 bases left between them. Germline V lookup: CDR1 SGHKS, CDR2 YYEKEE (reference sequence). The CDR3 has 13 residues. CDR3 sequence reads: CASSLEAGSEAFF. CDR3 in DNA: TGTGCCAGCAGCTTGGAGGCAGGATCTGAAGCTTTCTTT.

V is TRBV5-1 and J is TRBJ2-7; 11 nucleotides align to TRBD1. CDR1 and CDR2 from the germline V gene are SGHRS and YFSETQ. The trim removed 3 bases at V and 6 bases at J, leaving 5 bases unmatched. The CDR3 loop spans 14 amino acids. In DNA, the CDR3 is TGCGCCAGCAGCTCTACCGGGACAGGGGGCGAGCAGTACTTC. This translates into CASSSTGTGGEQYF.

The chain links TRBV30 to TRBJ1-5, with 7 bases matching TRBD1. This CDR3 has 13 amino acids. V trimming: 6 bases; J trimming: 3 bases; junction bases outside the gene matches: 5. Germline V gene data show CDR1 as GTSNPN and CDR2 as SVGIG (reference sequence). The CDR3 region is CACATGNNQPQHF. CDR3 sequence (DNA): TGTGCCTGCGCGACAGGGAACAATCAGCCCCAGCATTTT.